The 17 T cell receptor beta chains listed next were all sequenced from one sample in a study of T cell responses to AZD1222 COVID-19 vaccine. Repertoires were generated with immunoSEQ multiplex PCR, while TCRdb's copy carries only in-frame clones and drops some. The sample includes 70,000 to 85,000 clones, about 80% of them seen just once. Sequenced material: peripheral blood, taken 28 days after the second AZD1222 dose. All receptors come from an adult who received the AZD1222 COVID-19 vaccine.

Turning to this clone: The junction does not match germline at one end; this may be a read error. The CDR3 region is CASSVGQGEAYSNQPQHF. The CDR3 nucleotides are TGTGCCAGCAGTGTAGGACAGGGTGAGGCATATAGCAATCAGCCCCAGCATTTT. The rearrangement uses TRBV9 and TRBJ1-5; 8 positions agree with TRBD1. Per germline, CDR1 SGDLS and CDR2 YYNGEE. The CDR3 sequence is 18 residues long.

This clone was observed a single time. The rearrangement links TRBV5-6 to TRBJ2-7; D not resolved. The germline V and J ends were trimmed by 0 bases and 4 bases, with 5 bases remaining between them. This CDR3 spans 12 amino acids. CDR1 and CDR2 from the germline V gene are SGHDT and YYEEEE. The CDR3: CASSLVAYEQYF. In DNA form, the CDR3 reads TGTGCCAGCAGCTTGGTGGCGTACGAGCAGTACTTC.

CDR3: CASSPSGQGNYGYTF. The CDR3 nucleotides read TGTGCCAGCTCACCCTCGGGACAGGGTAACTATGGCTACACCTTC. The J gene is TRBJ1-2, the V gene TRBV18, with 9 bases matching TRBD1. With V trimmed by 3 bases and J by 1 base, 3 bases remained unmatched. The germline gives CDR1 KGHSH, CDR2 LQKENI. This CDR3 comprises 15 residues.

V and J are TRBV28 and TRBJ2-7; no clear D gene. Germline CDR1 MDHEN, CDR2 SYDVKM. The CDR3 spans 13 residues. Trimming took 2 bases from V and 2 from J, leaving 7 bases between them. The CDR3 DNA sequence: TGTGCCAGCAGTTTAGGTATGCCCTACGAGCAGTACTTC. Residues: CASSLGMPYEQYF.

The CDR3 bases are TGTGCCAGCAGCCTTGGGGCGGGAGTAGAAGAGACCCAGTACTTC. It is translated as CASSLGAGVEETQYF. This chain connects TRBV9 to TRBJ2-5, with 7 bases aligning to TRBD2. The J segment lost 3 bases and the V segment lost 4 bases, leaving 9 bases of the junction unmatched. The CDR3 consists of 15 residues. The germline V gene has CDR1 SGDLS and CDR2 YYNGEE.

The V call is TRBV28, the J call TRBJ1-2; D unresolved. Per the germline V gene, CDR1 is MDHEN and CDR2 is SYDVKM. This CDR3 comprises 15 residues. Trimming took off 1 base at V and 2 bases at J, with 11 bases between the two ends. This CDR3 reads CASSLSTTLNYGYTF. The CDR3 DNA is TGTGCCAGCAGTTTATCCACCACACTCAACTATGGCTACACCTTC.

The gene calls are TRBV7-3 and TRBJ1-4; D call uncertain. The CDR3 runs to 13 residues. Germline-derived CDR1 and CDR2 are SGHTA and FQGTGA. Trimming removed 5 bases at V and 7 bases at J, with 11 bases between. The CDR3 DNA reads as TGTGCCAGCAGCGCGGGGAACGGTGAAAAACTGTTTTTT. This gives the protein CASSAGNGEKLFF.

This clone has only a few counts. The V gene is TRBV5-4, the J gene TRBJ2-2, with D possibly TRBD2 on 6 matching bases. Between the trimmed V and J ends, which lost 4 bases and 6 bases, there was a span of 28 bases. CDR3 length: 19 residues. Germline loops: CDR1 SGHNT, CDR2 YYREEE (reference sequence). CDR3: CASSRGILAPVDLAGELFF. The CDR3 bases are TGTGCCAGCAGCCGGGGGATTTTGGCGCCTGTTGATTTGGCCGGGGAGCTGTTTTTT.

The chain employs TRBV14 and TRBJ1-2; possible D gene TRBD1, 5 bases. Trimming pared 2 bases from V and 5 bases from J, leaving 15 bases between. Germline values: CDR1 SGHDN, CDR2 FVKESK. The CDR3 is 15 amino acids. CDR3 bases: TGTGCCAGCAGCCAATTGGGGCGCAGGGAATATGGCTACACCTTC. This sequence encodes CASSQLGRREYGYTF.

This clone was seen more than once but under ten times. V and J are TRBV29-1 and TRBJ1-1, with 7 bases that match TRBD1. V dropped 3 bases and J dropped 4; count of bases not matched to a gene: 5. Germline V CDR1 and CDR2: SQVTM, ANQGSEA. CDR3 length equals 13 residues. CDR3 in amino acids: CSVDVAGGTEAFF. The CDR3 DNA sequence: TGCAGCGTTGACGTAGCAGGGGGCACTGAAGCTTTCTTT.

This chain connects TRBV10-1 to TRBJ2-4; 9 nucleotides match TRBD2. The CDR3 has 18 amino acids. Looked up from germline, CDR1 is WNHNN and CDR2 is SYGVQD (reference sequence). V lost 4 bases to trimming and J lost 1 base; unmatched junction nucleotides: 11. CDR3 nucleotide sequence: TGCGCCAGCAGTGGAAGGCGGGAGGGCCGAATGGCCAAAAACATTCAGTACTTC. It yields the protein CASSGRREGRMAKNIQYF.

This chain connects TRBV5-1 to TRBJ1-1; 11 nucleotides agree with TRBD1. This CDR3 contains 18 residues. Germline CDR1 SGHRS, CDR2 YFSETQ. V lost 2 bases and J lost 3; bases outside the gene matches: 12. CDR3 sequence: CASSFNIVDRGLHTEAFF. In nucleotides, the CDR3 is TGCGCCAGCAGCTTTAATATCGTGGACAGGGGGCTCCACACTGAAGCTTTCTTT.

CDR3 in amino acids: CASGYRPDFTGVPSGRDQTGELFF. The CDR3 region has the DNA TGTGCTAGTGGTTACCGACCCGACTTCACAGGGGTCCCAAGCGGGAGGGATCAAACCGGGGAGCTGTTTTTT. J is TRBJ2-2 and V is TRBV12-5; 10 bases match TRBD2. CDR1 and CDR2 from the germline V gene are LGHNT and FRNRAP. With 4 bases clipped from V and 5 bases from J, the junction kept 31 bases outside the gene matches. The CDR3 runs 24 residues.

The chain combines TRBV19 with TRBJ2-7; 7 bases agree with TRBD1. The CDR3 runs 15 residues. Germline loops: CDR1 LNHDA, CDR2 SQIVND (reference sequence). The junction had 9 bases not matched to a gene; V was cut back by 5 bases and J by 2 bases. CDR3 sequence reads: CASSERGLTPYEQYF. In DNA, the CDR3 is TGTGCCAGTAGTGAAAGGGGGCTCACGCCCTACGAGCAGTACTTC.

CDR3 in amino acids: CASSQENGQVEFGYTF. CDR3 sequence (DNA): TGCGCCAGCAGCCAAGAAAACGGGCAGGTGGAATTCGGCTACACCTTC. V and J are TRBV4-1 and TRBJ1-2, with no clear D. The V gene lost 0 bases and the J gene lost 8 bases, with 19 bases spanning the gap. Germline CDR1 is MGHRA and CDR2 is YSYEKL. The CDR3 contains 16 residues.

J is TRBJ1-1 and V is TRBV27, with D tentatively TRBD1 (6 bases). This CDR3 is built from 15 residues. Trimming pared 8 bases from V and 1 base from J, leaving 17 bases between. Germline-derived CDR1 and CDR2 are MNHEY and SMNVEV (reference sequence). CDR3: CASVLGAGGNTEAFF. For the CDR3, the DNA is TGTGCCAGCGTCCTGGGGGCTGGCGGGAACACTGAAGCTTTCTTT.

The chain is built from TRBV5-5 and TRBJ1-3, with no clear D. Germline CDR1 SGHKS, CDR2 YYEKEE (reference sequence). This CDR3 region has 14 residues. V shed 2 bases and J shed 0 bases, with 6 bases lying between them. CDR3 nucleotides: TGTGCCAGCAGCTTCCGCGTCTCTGGAAACACCATATATTTT. It is translated as CASSFRVSGNTIYF.